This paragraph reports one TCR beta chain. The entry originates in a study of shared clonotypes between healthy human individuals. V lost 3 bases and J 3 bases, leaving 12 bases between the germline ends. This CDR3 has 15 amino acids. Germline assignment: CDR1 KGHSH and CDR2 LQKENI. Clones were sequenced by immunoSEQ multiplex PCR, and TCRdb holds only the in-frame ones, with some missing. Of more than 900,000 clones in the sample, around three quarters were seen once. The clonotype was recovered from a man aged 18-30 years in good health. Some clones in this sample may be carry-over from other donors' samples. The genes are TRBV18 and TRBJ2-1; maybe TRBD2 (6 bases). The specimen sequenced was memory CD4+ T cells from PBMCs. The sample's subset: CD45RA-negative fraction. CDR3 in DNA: TGTGCCAGCTCACCGGGGGGAGGATTCTACAATGAGCAGTTCTTC. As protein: CASSPGGGFYNEQFF.